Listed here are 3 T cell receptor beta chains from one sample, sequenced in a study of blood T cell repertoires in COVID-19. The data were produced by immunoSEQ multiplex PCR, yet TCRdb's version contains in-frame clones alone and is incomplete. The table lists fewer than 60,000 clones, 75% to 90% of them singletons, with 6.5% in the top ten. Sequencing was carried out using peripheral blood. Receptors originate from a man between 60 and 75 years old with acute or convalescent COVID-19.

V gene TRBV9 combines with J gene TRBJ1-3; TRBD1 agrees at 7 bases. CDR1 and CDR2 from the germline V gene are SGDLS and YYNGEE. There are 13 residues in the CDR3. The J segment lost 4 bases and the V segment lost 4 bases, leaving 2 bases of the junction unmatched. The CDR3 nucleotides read TGTGCCAGCAGCCGGGGACAGGGAAACACCATATATTTT. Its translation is CASSRGQGNTIYF.

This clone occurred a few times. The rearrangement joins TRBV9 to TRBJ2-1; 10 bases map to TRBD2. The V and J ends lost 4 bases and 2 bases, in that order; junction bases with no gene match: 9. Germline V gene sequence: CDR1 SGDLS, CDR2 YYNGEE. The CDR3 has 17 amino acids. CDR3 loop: CASSSSLAGGPYNEQFF. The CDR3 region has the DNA TGTGCCAGCAGCTCATCCTTAGCGGGAGGACCCTACAATGAGCAGTTCTTC.

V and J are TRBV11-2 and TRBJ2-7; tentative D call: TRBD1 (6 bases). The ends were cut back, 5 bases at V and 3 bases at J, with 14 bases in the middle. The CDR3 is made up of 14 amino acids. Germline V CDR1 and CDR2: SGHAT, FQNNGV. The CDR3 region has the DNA TGTGCCAGCAGCCGAGGGGCGACAGGCTACGAGCAGTACTTC. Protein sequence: CASSRGATGYEQYF.